What follows is one T cell receptor (beta chain) and its context. In TCRdb, the RT-PCR reads were re-called with MiXCR into one record per CDR3 protein. The data show more than 150,000 distinct CDR3 sequences, about 24% seen once. The data are from a study of patients and donors after allogeneic stem cell transplantation. The ends lost 0 bases at V and 4 bases at J; junction bases unmatched: 0. Germline-derived CDR1 and CDR2 are SGHDN and FVKESK. The CDR3 sequence is 14 residues long. The source is a human donor who was either an allogeneic HSCT recipient or a stem cell or donor lymphocyte infusion donor (not recorded which). It is not recorded whose cells these are; they may come from a transplant donor. The chain couples TRBV14 to TRBJ2-7; 10 bases are shared with TRBD1. The sample taken for sequencing was blood, either unsorted or a sorted T cell fraction (not recorded which). DNA for the CDR3: TGTGCCAGCAGCCAAGAGGACAGGGGGTACGAGCAGTACTTC. This gives the protein CASSQEDRGYEQYF.